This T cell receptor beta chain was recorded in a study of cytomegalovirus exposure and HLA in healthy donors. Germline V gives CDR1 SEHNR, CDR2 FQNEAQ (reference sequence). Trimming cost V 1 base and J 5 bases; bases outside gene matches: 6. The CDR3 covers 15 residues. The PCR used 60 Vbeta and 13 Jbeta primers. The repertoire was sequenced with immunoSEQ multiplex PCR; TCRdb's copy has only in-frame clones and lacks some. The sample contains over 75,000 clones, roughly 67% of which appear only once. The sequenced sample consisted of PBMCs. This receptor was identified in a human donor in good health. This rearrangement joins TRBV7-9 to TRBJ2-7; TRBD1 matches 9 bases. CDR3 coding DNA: TGTGCCAGCAGCTTAGTTGGGACAGGGTTCGACGAGCAGTACTTC. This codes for CASSLVGTGFDEQYF.